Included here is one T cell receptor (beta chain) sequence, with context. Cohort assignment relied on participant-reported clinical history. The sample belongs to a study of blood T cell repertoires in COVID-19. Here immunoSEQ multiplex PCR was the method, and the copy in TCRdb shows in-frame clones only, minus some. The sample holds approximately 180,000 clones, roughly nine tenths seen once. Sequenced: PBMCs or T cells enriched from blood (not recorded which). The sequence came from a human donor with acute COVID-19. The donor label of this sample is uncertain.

CDR3: CASSFRGDLDTEAFF. CDR3 nucleotides: TGTGCCAGCAGTTTCAGGGGGGATTTGGACACTGAAGCTTTCTTT. This chain connects TRBV6-6 to TRBJ1-1; 7 nucleotides align to TRBD1. Trimming cost V 4 bases and J 3 bases; bases outside gene matches: 8. The CDR3 has 15 residues. Germline CDR1 and CDR2: MNHNY and SVGAGI (reference sequence).